In its sample, the clone carrying this T cell receptor (beta chain) was seen many times. Its antigen is unknown. The record originates from a study of spatial heterogeneity in lung cancer. Study summary: Raw reads showed each unique TCR and UMI combination turning up more than ten times on average. Study findings and constraints: Coverage of tumor T cells was estimated at about 7% for alpha chains and 12% to 15% for beta chains. In tumors, expanded intratumoral alpha and beta TCR counts tracked mutation counts.

TCRdb passed the 5' RACE reads through MiXCR, listing each CDR3 protein once. This sample has 20,000 to 25,000 distinct CDR3 sequences; under 7.5% occur once, and the top ten carry about 9.3%. V was trimmed by 9 bases and J by 6 bases, leaving 21 bases between them. Germline-derived CDR1 and CDR2 are MNHNS and SASEGT. The CDR3 has 14 residues. The time point here: sample taken at primary tumor resection. Untreated early-stage non-small cell lung cancer patients, roughly 72 in total, were the donors. No cell sorting; template was whole RNA from tumor, lung tissue or PBMC. The receptor's source is a male donor with early-stage non-small cell lung cancer. This chain links TRBV6-1 with TRBJ2-7; D not certain. The sample in question was lung tumor tissue, obtained at surgery. The CDR3 nucleotides are TGTGCCAGTCTATTAACCCTCGCGGATTTCGAGCAGTACTTC. It encodes CASLLTLADFEQYF.